The 3 T cell receptor beta chains listed next were all sequenced from one sample in a study of T cell responses to AZD1222 COVID-19 vaccine. The assay was immunoSEQ multiplex PCR, and TCRdb's table has in-frame clones only and misses some. The top ten hold approximately 0.6% of the sample, which has 150,000 to 200,000 clones, around 94% seen once. The sequenced sample was peripheral blood, obtained on day 0 of AZD1222 vaccination. The receptors originated from an adult in good health.

This chain uses TRBV14 with TRBJ1-2; no clear D. This CDR3 spans 13 amino acids. CDR1 is SGHDN, CDR2 FVKESK, per germline. Trimming took 3 bases from V and 1 from J, leaving 6 bases between them. For the CDR3, the DNA is TGTGCCAGCAGCCAGATGGTTAACTATGGCTACACCTTC. Translating it yields CASSQMVNYGYTF.

This chain joins TRBV14 and TRBJ1-2; D is uncertain. The germline V and J ends were trimmed by 3 bases and 0 bases, with 11 bases remaining between them. The CDR3 covers 15 residues. Per germline, CDR1 SGHDN and CDR2 FVKESK. CDR3 protein: CASSQAGRANYGYTF. CDR3 DNA sequence: TGTGCCAGCAGCCAGGCGGGCAGAGCTAACTATGGCTACACCTTC. The entire variable domain, with the rest obtained from reference TRBV14 and TRBJ1-2, is as follows: EAGVTQFPSHSVIEKGQTVTLRCDPISGHDNLYWYRRVMGKEIKFLLHFVKESKQDESGMPNNRFLAERTGGTYSTLKVQPAELEDSGVYFCASSQAGRANYGYTFGSGTRLTVV.

The chain carries TRBV6-5 and TRBJ1-2, with D possibly matching TRBD1 (5 bases). V dropped 5 bases and J dropped 4 bases, with 17 bases sitting between them. CDR1 MNHEY and CDR2 SVGAGI come from the germline V gene. The CDR3 has 15 amino acids. CDR3 in DNA: TGTGCCAGCAGTACTGGCGGGGGGAGTCCCTATGGCTACACCTTC. Translated, it gives CASSTGGGSPYGYTF.